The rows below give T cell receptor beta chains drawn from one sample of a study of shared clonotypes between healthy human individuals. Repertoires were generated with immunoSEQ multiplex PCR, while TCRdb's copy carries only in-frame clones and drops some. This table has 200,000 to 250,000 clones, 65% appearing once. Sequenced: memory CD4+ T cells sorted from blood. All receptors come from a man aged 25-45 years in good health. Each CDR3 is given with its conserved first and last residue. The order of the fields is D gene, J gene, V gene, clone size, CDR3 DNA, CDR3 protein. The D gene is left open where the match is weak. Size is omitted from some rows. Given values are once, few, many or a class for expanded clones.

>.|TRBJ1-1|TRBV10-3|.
TGTGCCATCAGTGAGTCGAGTCAGGGGTTCGTAGCTTTCTTT
CAISESSQGFVAFF
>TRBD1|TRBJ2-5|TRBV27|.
TGTGCCAGCAGTTCCGGGACAGGGGGCCCATTGCAAGAGACCCAGTACTTC
CASSSGTGGPLQETQYF
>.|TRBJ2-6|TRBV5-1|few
TGCGCCAGCAGCTTGGTGGGGGCTAGCGGAACTTACTCTGGGGCCAACGTCCTGACTTTC
CASSLVGASGTYSGANVLTF
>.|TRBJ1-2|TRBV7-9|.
TGTGCCAGCAGCCGGACAGAGGTGGGCTACACCTTC
CASSRTEVGYTF
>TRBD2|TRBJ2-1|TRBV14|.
TGTGCCAGCAGCGAACTAGCGGGAGGGGATGAGCAGTTCTTC
CASSELAGGDEQFF
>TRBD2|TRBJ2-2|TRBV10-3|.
TGTGCCATCAGGGGGGGGTCCACCGGGGAGCTGTTTTTT
CAIRGGSTGELFF
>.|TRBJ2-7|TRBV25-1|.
TGTGCCAGCAGTCGGAATGGGAACTACGAGCAGTACTTC
CASSRNGNYEQYF
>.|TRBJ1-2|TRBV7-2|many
TGTGCCAGCAGCCGGACAGTTAACTATGGCTACACCTTC
CASSRTVNYGYTF
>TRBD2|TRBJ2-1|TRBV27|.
TGTGCCAGCGGCCCACTAGCGGGAGTGGGATCCAATGAGCAGTTCTTC
CASGPLAGVGSNEQFF
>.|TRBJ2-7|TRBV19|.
TGTGCCAGTAGCGGCAGTGGCTGGGAGCAGTACTTC
CASSGSGWEQYF
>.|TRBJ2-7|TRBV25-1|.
TGTGCCAGCAGTTCCCGAGGGACGAGCTCCTACGAGCAGTACTTC
CASSSRGTSSYEQYF
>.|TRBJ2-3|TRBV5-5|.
TGTGCCAGCAGCTTGGGGCAGCACAGCACAGATACGCAGTATTTT
CASSLGQHSTDTQYF
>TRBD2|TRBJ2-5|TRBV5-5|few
TGTGCCAGCAGCTTGGAGACCGGGACTAGCGGGAGAGAGACCCAGTACTTC
CASSLETGTSGRETQYF